Listed here are 23 T cell receptor beta chains from one sample, sequenced in a study of T cell changes during pregnancy in multiple sclerosis (dated by TCRdb to about 2019). Receptors were amplified or captured by the immunoSEQ multiplex PCR assay. This immuneACCESS table, as held by TCRdb, lists in-frame sequences with V and J called but not all clones. Of the missing ones, under half trace to an unresolved V gene in checked studies; the others have no known cause. The sample records more than 35,000 clones, roughly 90% of which are singletons. The biggest ten clones account for 11% of the sample. Specimen: CD8+ T cells from peripheral blood mononuclear cells, collected in the third trimester of pregnancy. The origin of the receptors is a female donor with multiple sclerosis, enrolled in a pregnancy study.

In this sample, this clone turned up once. DNA of the CDR3: TGTGCCAGCAGCTTAGGGACTAGCGGCTACTACGAGCAGTACTTC. Translating gives CASSLGTSGYYEQYF. V gene TRBV11-2 combines with J gene TRBJ2-7; 10 nucleotides align to TRBD2. Germline-derived CDR1 and CDR2 are SGHAT and FQNNGV. With V trimmed by 1 base and J by 3 bases, 3 bases remained unmatched. The CDR3 totals 15 residues.

The chain uses TRBV7-9 and TRBJ1-2; D remains ambiguous. The germline CDR1 and CDR2 sequences are SEHNR and FQNEAQ (reference sequence). This CDR3 spans 13 amino acids. Trimming took off 5 bases at V and 6 bases at J, with 13 bases between the two ends. For the CDR3, the DNA is TGTGCCAGCAGCCTATACCACGAGGATGGCTACACCTTC. The encoded protein is CASSLYHEDGYTF.

This clone was seen only a few times. The chain recombines TRBV30 with TRBJ1-1, with D perhaps matching TRBD1 (5 bases). Germline CDR1 reads GTSNPN; CDR2 reads SVGIG (reference sequence). The V end lost 3 bases, the J end lost 0 bases, and 11 bases lay between the germline ends. The CDR3 has 14 residues. DNA for the CDR3: TGTGCCTGGAGCGGTACAGGAGTGAACACTGAAGCTTTCTTT. Translating gives CAWSGTGVNTEAFF.

The chain employs TRBV7-9 and TRBJ2-1; possibly TRBD2 for D (6 bases). This CDR3 is 14 amino acids long. V lost 3 bases to trimming and J lost 4 bases, with 10 bases between them. CDR1 SEHNR and CDR2 FQNEAQ come from the germline V gene (reference sequence). CDR3 sequence reads: CASSFREDYNEQFF. As DNA, the CDR3 is TGTGCCAGCAGCTTTAGGGAGGATTACAATGAGCAGTTCTTC.

The rearrangement uses TRBV7-9 and TRBJ2-7; D might be TRBD1 (7 bases). Germline lookup yields CDR1 SEHNR and CDR2 FQNEAQ (reference sequence). The CDR3 sequence is 14 residues long. V lost 3 bases to trimming and J lost 2 bases, with 11 bases between them. As DNA, the CDR3 is TGTGCCAGCAGCTTCGGGGGACAGACCTACGAGCAGTACTTC. Protein product: CASSFGGQTYEQYF.

This clone was detected only a few times. J is TRBJ1-2 and V is TRBV4-1; D uncertain. CDR3 length: 15 residues. Per the germline V gene, CDR1 is MGHRA and CDR2 is YSYEKL. The V end lost 0 bases, the J end lost 2 bases, and 10 bases lay between the germline ends. The CDR3 loop is CASSQEPIRNYGYTF. The CDR3 nucleotides read TGCGCCAGCAGCCAAGAGCCAATACGGAACTATGGCTACACCTTC.

The chain combines TRBV2 with TRBJ1-5; D uncertain. Trimming removed 3 bases from V and 3 bases from J, with 21 bases in between. CDR1 is SNHLY and CDR2 is FYNNEI in the germline V gene. There are 18 residues in the CDR3. The CDR3 sequence: CASSETAGDPMSNQPQHF. As DNA, the CDR3 is TGTGCCAGCAGTGAGACGGCCGGGGATCCAATGTCCAATCAGCCCCAGCATTTT.

The chain carries TRBV2 and TRBJ1-5; D uncertain. Between the trimmed V and J ends, which lost 6 bases and 0 bases, there was a span of 9 bases. This CDR3 region has 14 residues. CDR1 is SNHLY, CDR2 FYNNEI, per germline. CDR3 coding DNA: TGTGCCAGCAGAAGTGAGAGTAGCAATCAGCCCCAGCATTTT. Translated: CASRSESSNQPQHF.

The chain employs TRBV6-1 and TRBJ2-7; possible D gene TRBD2, 5 bases. This CDR3 is built from 15 residues. Trimming cost V 4 bases and J 0 bases, with 13 bases left between them. Per the germline V gene, CDR1 is MNHNS and CDR2 is SASEGT. CDR3 region: CASSGTGSGSYEQYF. In DNA form, the CDR3 reads TGTGCCAGCAGTGGCACCGGAAGCGGCTCCTACGAGCAGTACTTC.

The chain combines TRBV7-9 with TRBJ2-7; 11 bases align to TRBD1. Germline V gene sequence: CDR1 SEHNR, CDR2 FQNEAQ (reference sequence). With V trimmed by 6 bases and J by 4 bases, 11 bases remained unmatched. The CDR3 runs to 16 residues. The CDR3 is CASRPNRDRGSYEQYF. The CDR3 DNA reads TGTGCCAGCAGACCGAACCGGGACAGGGGGTCTTACGAGCAGTACTTC.

The gene calls are TRBV7-8 and TRBJ2-3; perhaps TRBD2 as D (7 bases). The CDR3 is 15 residues long. Germline V CDR1 and CDR2: SGHVS, FQNEAQ. V shed 5 bases and J shed 4 bases, with 16 bases lying between them. Written as DNA, the CDR3 is TGTGCCAGCAGCCAAGGGGGGGGAGGCGCAGATACGCAGTATTTT. Amino acids: CASSQGGGGADTQYF.

V and J are TRBV4-1 and TRBJ2-5; 11 nucleotides agree with TRBD2. V trimming: 0 bases; J trimming: 0 bases; junction bases outside the gene matches: 9. Germline loops: CDR1 MGHRA, CDR2 YSYEKL. The CDR3 covers 19 residues. CDR3 residues: CASSQDPASGGSNQETQYF. CDR3 in DNA: TGCGCCAGCAGCCAAGATCCGGCTAGCGGGGGGTCGAACCAAGAGACCCAGTACTTC.

This clone has only a few counts. The V gene is TRBV6-5, the J gene TRBJ2-7; D is perhaps TRBD1 (6 bases). Germline CDR1 reads MNHEY; CDR2 reads SVGAGI. V lost 8 bases and J lost 1, with 9 bases in between. The CDR3 sequence is 12 residues long. CDR3 region: CASRDKSYEQYF. The CDR3 DNA follows: TGTGCCAGCCGGGACAAATCCTACGAGCAGTACTTC.

The chain has TRBV27 and TRBJ1-6; D may be TRBD1 (6 bases). Per the germline V gene, CDR1 is MNHEY and CDR2 is SMNVEV (reference sequence). Trimming stripped 2 bases from V and 1 base from J, with 9 bases between. CDR3 length: 16 residues. CDR3 sequence reads: CASSLMGASYNSPLHF. CDR3 DNA: TGTGCCAGCAGTTTAATGGGGGCGTCCTATAATTCACCCCTCCACTTT.

This clone turned up a few times. The chain uses TRBV19 and TRBJ1-5, with 10 bases matching TRBD1. Germline V CDR1 and CDR2: LNHDA, SQIVND (reference sequence). V shed 5 bases and J 6 bases; nucleotides not matched to a gene: 7. This CDR3 region has 15 residues. The CDR3: CASSQGTGVTQPQHF. Here the CDR3 DNA reads TGTGCCAGTAGTCAAGGGACAGGGGTAACTCAGCCCCAGCATTTT. The full variable domain, rest sourced from reference TRBV19 and TRBJ1-5, is DGGITQSPKYLFRKEGQNVTLSCEQNLNHDAMYWYRQDPGQGLRLIYYSQIVNDFQKGDIAEGYSVSREKKESFPLTVTSAQKNPTAFYLCASSQGTGVTQPQHFGDGTRLSIL.

The chain has TRBV7-9 and TRBJ2-1, with TRBD1 matching 7 bases. Germline trimming cut 4 bases from V and 6 bases from J; bases unmatched to any gene: 3. Germline assignment: CDR1 SEHNR and CDR2 FQNEAQ (reference sequence). The CDR3 length is 13 residues. The CDR3 sequence is CASSWGQINEQFF. CDR3 coding DNA: TGTGCCAGCAGCTGGGGACAGATCAATGAGCAGTTCTTC.

J is TRBJ2-7 and V is TRBV29-1, with TRBD1 matching 7 bases. Trimming cost V 7 bases and J 1 base; bases outside gene matches: 7. The CDR3 has 13 amino acids. Germline V gene sequence: CDR1 SQVTM, CDR2 ANQGSEA. CDR3 protein: CSALTGDSYEQYF. The DNA of the CDR3 is TGCAGCGCCTTAACAGGGGATTCCTACGAGCAGTACTTC.

The chain uses TRBV13 and TRBJ2-1; 10 bases map to TRBD2. The CDR3 is 16 residues long. Germline loops: CDR1 PRHDT, CDR2 FYEKMQ (reference sequence). Trimming removed 5 bases from V and 7 bases from J; junction bases left unmatched: 11. This CDR3 is CASSPEAGGPINEQFF. CDR3 DNA sequence: TGTGCCAGCAGCCCAGAAGCGGGGGGGCCGATAAATGAGCAGTTCTTC.

The rearrangement links TRBV4-3 to TRBJ2-7; 7 positions agree with TRBD2. CDR1 is LGHNA and CDR2 is YSLEER in the germline V gene. The V and J ends lost 2 bases and 0 bases, in that order; junction bases with no gene match: 4. This CDR3 has 15 amino acids. CDR3 amino acids: CASSQTSESSYEQYF. CDR3 in DNA: TGCGCCAGCAGCCAAACTAGCGAGAGCTCCTACGAGCAGTACTTC.

The V call is TRBV27, the J call TRBJ1-5; 8 bases align to TRBD1. The CDR3 has 15 amino acids. Germline V CDR1 and CDR2: MNHEY, SMNVEV (reference sequence). After removal of 0 bases from V and 5 bases from J, the junction contained 3 bases not matched to a gene. CDR3 DNA sequence: TGTGCCAGCAGTTTATCGATCAGGGGGCATCAGCCCCAGCATTTT. Protein sequence: CASSLSIRGHQPQHF.

The chain has TRBV27 and TRBJ1-4; 7 nucleotides match TRBD1. Germline loops: CDR1 MNHEY, CDR2 SMNVEV (reference sequence). This CDR3 region has 15 residues. Losses at the gene ends were 5 bases for V and 0 bases for J; bases not matched to a gene: 3. The chain's CDR3 is CASSETGATNEKLFF. As DNA, the CDR3 is TGTGCCAGCAGTGAAACAGGGGCAACTAATGAAAAACTGTTTTTT. The variable domain in full, completed from reference TRBV27 and TRBJ1-4, reads EAQVTQNPRYLITVTGKKLTVTCSQNMNHEYMSWYRQDPGLGLRQIYYSMNVEVTDKGDVPEGYKVSRKEKRNFPLILESPSPNQTSLYFCASSETGATNEKLFFGSGTQLSVL.

This clone has just a few counts. The chain combines TRBV2 with TRBJ2-1, with TRBD2 matching over 11 bases. Germline V gene sequence: CDR1 SNHLY, CDR2 FYNNEI. Germline trimming cut 7 bases from V and 6 bases from J; bases unmatched to any gene: 2. There are 13 residues in the CDR3. DNA for the CDR3: TGTGCCAGCACCCTAGCGGGAGGCAATGAGCAGTTCTTC. It specifies CASTLAGGNEQFF.

The V gene is TRBV2, the J gene TRBJ1-2; D call uncertain. This CDR3 has 12 residues. V lost 6 bases and J 4 bases, leaving 9 bases between the germline ends. The germline V gene has CDR1 SNHLY and CDR2 FYNNEI. The CDR3 protein is CASSASGYGYTF. The CDR3 DNA reads TGTGCCAGCAGCGCCTCGGGCTATGGCTACACCTTC.